These 10 T cell receptor beta chains were all obtained from the same sample, sequenced in a study of identical twins. TCRdb re-called the 5' RACE reads through MiXCR, storing one row per CDR3 protein. The data hold about 550,000 distinct CDR3 sequences, with around 24% observed a single time. The data also belong to a second study, concerning yellow fever vaccine responses in identical twins.

Sequenced material: CD4+ T cells sorted from blood. These receptors all stem from a woman aged 18 to 35 in good health.

The chain carries TRBV20-1 and TRBJ2-1; the match to TRBD2 covers 11 bases. Trimming at V came to 4 bases and at J to 7 bases, leaving 9 bases not matched to a gene. Germline loops: CDR1 DFQATT, CDR2 SNEGSKA (reference sequence). The CDR3 sequence is 15 residues long. The CDR3 spells CSATGTSGWGNEQFF. The CDR3 DNA reads TGCAGTGCTACCGGGACTAGCGGATGGGGGAATGAGCAGTTCTTC.

This clonotype was counted a few times. CDR3 in amino acids: CSALVMTRGSTDTQYF. In DNA form, the CDR3 reads TGCAGTGCACTCGTGATGACAAGGGGGAGCACAGATACGCAGTATTTT. The rearrangement joins TRBV20-1 to TRBJ2-3, with a weak D call TRBD1 (6 bases). Germline V lookup: CDR1 DFQATT, CDR2 SNEGSKA (reference sequence). The ends were cut back, 6 bases at V and 0 bases at J, with 19 bases in the middle. There are 16 residues in the CDR3.

The chain joins TRBV9 to TRBJ2-2, with TRBD1 matching over 11 bases. The junction had 5 bases not matched to a gene; V was cut back by 4 bases and J by 6 bases. The germline gives CDR1 SGDLS, CDR2 YYNGEE. This CDR3 spans 15 amino acids. CDR3 residues: CASSIRTGGPGELFF. CDR3 sequence (DNA): TGTGCCAGCAGCATAAGGACAGGGGGCCCCGGGGAGCTGTTTTTT.

The chain couples TRBV15 to TRBJ2-3, with a tentative D call TRBD2 (6 bases). The CDR3 is made up of 16 amino acids. Trimming left V 0 bases short and J 2 bases short, with 12 bases between. CDR1 is LNHNV, CDR2 YYDKDF, per germline (reference sequence). The DNA of the CDR3 is TGTGCCACCAGCAGAGATCGGCTAGCGCCCACAGATACGCAGTATTTT. Translated, it gives CATSRDRLAPTDTQYF.

The gene calls are TRBV28 and TRBJ2-7; maybe TRBD2 (6 bases). With 6 bases removed from V and 5 bases from J, the gap between germline ends came to 17 bases. From germline, CDR1 is MDHEN and CDR2 SYDVKM. The CDR3 has 14 residues. The CDR3 bases are TGTGCCAGCAGCCCTGGGAGCCCGGGAGACGAGCAGTACTTC. Its translation: CASSPGSPGDEQYF.

This sequence joins TRBV2 and TRBJ2-7, with TRBD1 matching over 9 bases. CDR1 SNHLY and CDR2 FYNNEI come from the germline V gene. Trimming removed 8 bases from V and 3 bases from J; junction bases left unmatched: 11. The CDR3 runs to 15 residues. The CDR3 DNA sequence: TGTGCCAGCGCTACCCCGGGACAGGGTATCTACGAGCAGTACTTC. The encoded protein is CASATPGQGIYEQYF.

This clonotype was picked up a small number of times. This chain connects TRBV20-1 to TRBJ1-5; D remains unclear. Germline V gene data show CDR1 as DFQATT and CDR2 as SNEGSKA (reference sequence). The CDR3 length is 12 residues. V lost 3 bases to trimming and J lost 2 bases, with 5 bases between them. The CDR3 loop is CSASQGNQPQHF. Here the CDR3 DNA reads TGCAGTGCTAGCCAGGGCAATCAGCCCCAGCATTTT.

This clonotype showed up just a few times. The rearrangement joins TRBV6-2 or TRBV6-3 to TRBJ2-1; D possibly matches TRBD1 or TRBD2 (5 bases each). Germline CDR1 reads MNHEY; CDR2 reads SVGEGT. Trimming removed 4 bases from V and 10 bases from J, with 8 bases in between. CDR3 length equals 11 residues. The CDR3 nucleotides read TGTGCCAGCAGTTGGGACGGCGAGCAGTTCTTC. Translating gives CASSWDGEQFF.

V usage is TRBV3-1 and J usage is TRBJ1-2, with a tentative D call TRBD1 (6 bases). The V end lost 0 bases, the J end lost 8 bases, and 13 bases lay between the germline ends. CDR1 and CDR2 from the germline V gene are LGHDT and YNNKEL (reference sequence). This CDR3 comprises 14 residues. The CDR3 reads CASSQEPGARGYTF. Here the CDR3 DNA reads TGTGCCAGCAGCCAAGAACCAGGGGCGCGGGGCTACACCTTC.

The chain employs TRBV2 and TRBJ2-3, with 13 bases aligning to TRBD2. In germline, CDR1 is SNHLY, CDR2 FYNNEI. The V and J ends lost 6 bases and 6 bases, in that order; junction bases with no gene match: 3. The CDR3 consists of 14 residues. The chain's CDR3 is CASRGLAGLDTQYF. The CDR3 nucleotides read TGTGCCAGCAGGGGACTAGCGGGACTGGATACGCAGTATTTT.